These 3 T cell receptor beta chains came from one sample sequenced in a study of blood T cell repertoires in COVID-19. Data came from immunoSEQ multiplex PCR; TCRdb stores just in-frame clones and leaves some out. Seen here are approximately 120,000 clones, roughly four fifths observed once, and the top ten hold approximately 6%. Input material: peripheral blood. All receptors derive from a man aged 80 or over with COVID-19, enrolled during active disease.

The chain carries TRBV7-2 and TRBJ2-2; 7 bases agree with TRBD1. This CDR3 is 16 amino acids long. V shed 2 bases, J shed 5 bases, and the junction held 8 bases outside the gene matches. CDR1 and CDR2 from the germline V gene are SGHTA and FQGNSA. Here the CDR3 DNA reads TGTGCCAGCAGCTTACTGGGGACAGTCCAAACCGGGGAGCTGTTTTTT. Translated: CASSLLGTVQTGELFF.

The CDR3 is CASSRTSGINEQFF. For the CDR3, the DNA is TGTGCCAGCAGCCGAACTAGCGGGATCAATGAGCAGTTCTTC. V usage is TRBV14 and J usage is TRBJ2-1; 10 positions match TRBD2. This CDR3 spans 14 amino acids. The J segment lost 6 bases and the V segment lost 4 bases, leaving 3 bases of the junction unmatched. Germline CDR1 is SGHDN and CDR2 is FVKESK.

The chain recombines TRBV29-1 with TRBJ2-1; D unclear. Between the trimmed V and J ends, which lost 8 bases and 4 bases, there was a span of 9 bases. In germline, CDR1 is SQVTM, CDR2 ANQGSEA. CDR3 length: 11 residues. This chain's CDR3 is CSLSSYNEQFF. DNA of the CDR3: TGCAGCTTATCTTCGTACAATGAGCAGTTCTTC.